A single sample is the source of the 29 T cell receptor beta chains below, sequenced in a study of Ad26.COV2.S vaccination and SARS-CoV-2 variants. Only in-frame clones appear in the TCRdb table, and some are missing; sequencing was by immunoSEQ multiplex PCR. The sample has 400,000 to 450,000 clones, 80% to 95% seen once. Documented treatment: around 19 received Ad26.COV2.S at low or high dose, single or two shots; roughly five received placebo; per-sample allocation not given. Collection of the samples took place on day 63 after the first injection of vaccine or placebo. This specimen consisted of peripheral blood, obtained in a trial of Ad26.COV2.S vaccine versus placebo. The origin of the receptors is a person between 18 and 59 years old who received the Ad26.COV2.S COVID-19 vaccine or a placebo.

This clone was seen a single time. V and J are TRBV11-2 and TRBJ2-1; no definite D call. V dropped 3 bases and J dropped 0 bases, with 9 bases sitting between them. This CDR3 is built from 15 residues. Germline CDR1 SGHAT, CDR2 FQNNGV. The CDR3 DNA sequence: TGTGCCAGCAGCTTGTGGGGATACTCCTACAATGAGCAGTTCTTC. It translates to CASSLWGYSYNEQFF.

The V gene is TRBV6-5, the J gene TRBJ2-7; a weak D match, TRBD1 (6 bases). CDR1 is MNHEY, CDR2 SVGAGI, per germline. Trimming left V 4 bases short and J 0 bases short, with 10 bases between. The CDR3 has 14 amino acids. This CDR3 is CASSSRDNSYEQYF. In nucleotides, the CDR3 is TGTGCCAGCAGTTCCCGGGACAACTCCTACGAGCAGTACTTC.

The CDR3 reads CASSELARQGVGEAFF. The DNA of the CDR3 is TGCGCCAGCAGTGAGCTGGCCCGACAGGGTGTCGGTGAAGCTTTCTTT. The V and J genes are TRBV10-2 and TRBJ1-1; 7 nucleotides align to TRBD1. In germline, CDR1 is WSHSY, CDR2 SAAADI. V lost 2 bases, J lost 7 bases, and 13 bases stayed unmatched. The CDR3 has 16 residues.

The chain uses TRBV18 and TRBJ1-1; 8 nucleotides align to TRBD1. Per germline, CDR1 KGHSH and CDR2 LQKENI. Germline trimming cut 6 bases from V and 7 bases from J; bases unmatched to any gene: 10. The CDR3 is made up of 14 amino acids. The DNA of the CDR3 is TGTGCCAGCTCGCCGACAGGGGCCCGGGGTGAAGCTTTCTTT. The encoded protein is CASSPTGARGEAFF.

The count of this clone is one. The V call is TRBV5-4, the J call TRBJ1-2, with TRBD1 identical over 9 bases. V lost 2 bases to trimming and J lost 7 bases; unmatched junction nucleotides: 9. Germline loops: CDR1 SGHNT, CDR2 YYREEE (reference sequence). CDR3 length: 15 amino acids. CDR3 in DNA: TGTGCCAGCAGCTTTACGGGACAGGGACGTCGTGGCTACACCTTC. This codes for CASSFTGQGRRGYTF.

This chain uses TRBV6-5 with TRBJ2-7; 9 positions match TRBD1. The germline CDR1 and CDR2 sequences are MNHEY and SVGAGI. The length of the CDR3 is 12 residues. The ends lost 10 bases at V and 3 bases at J; junction bases unmatched: 4. CDR3 DNA sequence: TGTGCCAATGGACAGGGGAGCTACGAGCAGTACTTC. Its protein product is CANGQGSYEQYF.

V usage is TRBV6-2 or TRBV6-3 and J usage is TRBJ2-7; TRBD1 is a possible D gene (5 bases). Trimming took 4 bases from V and 0 from J, leaving 10 bases between them. Germline V CDR1 and CDR2: MNHEY, SVGEGT. This CDR3 is built from 14 residues. This CDR3 reads CASSFSGNSYEQYF. For the CDR3, the DNA is TGTGCCAGCAGTTTCTCAGGGAACTCCTACGAGCAGTACTTC.

The rearrangement links TRBV9 to TRBJ2-2, with no clear D. Trimming removed 1 base at V and 4 bases at J, with 5 bases between. Germline loops: CDR1 SGDLS, CDR2 YYNGEE. The CDR3 is 13 residues long. DNA for the CDR3: TGTGCCAGCAGCGTAATACCCACCGGGGAGCTGTTTTTT. Amino acids: CASSVIPTGELFF.

The V and J genes are TRBV6-2 or TRBV6-3 and TRBJ1-2, with D possibly TRBD1 on 6 matching bases. Germline CDR1 is MNHEY and CDR2 is SVGEGT. Trimming took 6 bases from V and 8 from J, leaving 16 bases between them. The CDR3 is 13 residues long. CDR3 nucleotides: TGTGCCAGCAGCAGGGGACCGACGGCGGGCTACACCTTC. This gives the protein CASSRGPTAGYTF.

This clone was detected once. V gene TRBV6-5 combines with J gene TRBJ2-7; 7 positions agree with TRBD1. The junction had 9 bases not matched to a gene; V was cut back by 0 bases and J by 4 bases. Germline lookup yields CDR1 MNHEY and CDR2 SVGAGI. The length of the CDR3 is 16 residues. The CDR3 here is CASSYSIRSGGYEQYF. The CDR3 DNA sequence: TGTGCCAGCAGTTACTCGATTCGGTCAGGGGGATACGAGCAGTACTTC.

This clone was seen only a few times. The CDR3 coding sequence is TGTGCCAGCAGTCCCGGGACAGGGGGCTGGCCCCAGTACTTC. Translation gives CASSPGTGGWPQYF. The chain combines TRBV6-5 with TRBJ2-7, with 12 bases that match TRBD1. The CDR3 has 14 residues. J gave up 10 bases and V 5 bases, and 9 bases lay outside the gene matches. Germline assignment: CDR1 MNHEY and CDR2 SVGAGI.

This clone was observed a handful of times. V usage is TRBV27 and J usage is TRBJ1-6, with D possibly being TRBD1 (5 bases). Germline V gene data show CDR1 as MNHEY and CDR2 as SMNVEV (reference sequence). This CDR3 has 16 amino acids. V was trimmed by 6 bases and J by 5 bases, leaving 17 bases between them. The CDR3 loop is CASRRGASTDNSPLHF. Here the CDR3 DNA reads TGTGCCAGCAGAAGGGGCGCCAGTACTGATAATTCACCCCTCCACTTT.

J is TRBJ2-1 and V is TRBV4-1; D may be TRBD1 or TRBD2 (5 bases each). V dropped 1 base and J dropped 4 bases, with 26 bases sitting between them. CDR3 length: 20 residues. The germline gives CDR1 MGHRA, CDR2 YSYEKL. The CDR3 DNA follows: TGCGCCAGCAGCCAAGGAGGGGCATCCGTGACTACAAGAAGATACAATGAGCAGTTCTTC. It specifies CASSQGGASVTTRRYNEQFF.

About this clone: This sample also contains other DNA sequences that code for the same CDR3. The CDR3 region has the DNA TGTGCCAGCAGTCCCAGCTCCTACGAGCAGTACTTC. It specifies CASSPSSYEQYF. The rearrangement links TRBV27 to TRBJ2-7; no clear D gene. V lost 5 bases and J 0 bases, leaving 5 bases between the germline ends. The CDR3 has 12 residues. Germline-derived CDR1 and CDR2 are MNHEY and SMNVEV (reference sequence).

J is TRBJ2-5 and V is TRBV11-2; 8 bases agree with TRBD1. The junction had 4 bases not matched to a gene; V was cut back by 5 bases and J by 5 bases. Germline CDR1 and CDR2: SGHAT and FQNNGV. This CDR3 is built from 13 residues. The DNA of the CDR3 is TGTGCCAGCAGCCGGGGACAGGCCGAGACCCAGTACTTC. Protein: CASSRGQAETQYF.

The chain links TRBV30 to TRBJ1-1; unclear D gene. The CDR3 has 14 amino acids. V lost 0 bases and J lost 5, with 13 bases in between. Germline V CDR1 and CDR2: GTSNPN, SVGIG (reference sequence). The CDR3 DNA reads as TGTGCCTGGAGTGTACATCGGTCCCGGACTGAAGCTTTCTTT. Its translation is CAWSVHRSRTEAFF.

This clone was observed once. The V and J genes are TRBV2 and TRBJ2-7, with D possibly matching TRBD2 (5 bases). With 4 bases removed from V and 2 bases from J, the gap between germline ends came to 15 bases. Germline lookup yields CDR1 SNHLY and CDR2 FYNNEI. CDR3 size: 15 residues. The DNA of the CDR3 is TGTGCCAGCAGTGCCCTAAGCGGAGGCACCTACGAGCAGTACTTC. It codes for CASSALSGGTYEQYF.

V gene TRBV10-3 combines with J gene TRBJ1-5; perhaps TRBD1 as D (6 bases). The germline gives CDR1 ENHRY, CDR2 SYGVKD. The germline V and J ends were trimmed by 3 bases and 3 bases, with 12 bases remaining between them. This CDR3 contains 15 residues. The CDR3 coding sequence is TGTGCCATCAGTGACGACAGGCGAAACAATCAGCCCCAGCATTTT. Translation: CAISDDRRNNQPQHF.

The gene calls are TRBV6-5 and TRBJ2-1; 9 bases line up with TRBD1. Looked up from germline, CDR1 is MNHEY and CDR2 is SVGAGI. V shed 9 bases and J 7 bases; nucleotides not matched to a gene: 7. The CDR3 spans 13 residues. CDR3 sequence reads: CASDRGIRNEQFF. In DNA form, the CDR3 reads TGTGCCAGTGACAGGGGGATTCGGAATGAGCAGTTCTTC.

This chain joins TRBV12-5 and TRBJ2-3; D call uncertain. Per germline, CDR1 LGHNT and CDR2 FRNRAP. The CDR3 loop spans 16 amino acids. V was cut by 5 bases and J by 0 bases, with 15 bases left in between. CDR3 region: CASGKPTTSSTDTQYF. The CDR3 DNA sequence: TGTGCTAGTGGTAAGCCAACTACCAGTAGCACAGATACGCAGTATTTT. The full variable domain, rest sourced from reference TRBV12-5 and TRBJ2-3, is DARVTQTPRHKVTEMGQEVTMRCQPILGHNTVFWYRQTMMQGLELLAYFRNRAPLDDSGMPKDRFSAEMPDATLATLKIQPSEPRDSAVYFCASGKPTTSSTDTQYFGPGTRLTVL.

This clone was found once. The CDR3 is CASSLVWDTYGYTF. CDR3 coding DNA: TGTGCCAGCAGCTTAGTGTGGGACACCTATGGCTACACCTTC. The V and J genes are TRBV7-2 and TRBJ1-2, with TRBD1 as a possible D gene (6 bases). V lost 1 base and J 4 bases, leaving 10 bases between the germline ends. The CDR3 loop spans 14 amino acids. Germline-derived CDR1 and CDR2 are SGHTA and FQGNSA. The variable domain in full, completed from reference TRBV7-2 and TRBJ1-2, reads GAGVSQSPSNKVTEKGKDVELRCDPISGHTALYWYRQSLGQGLEFLIYFQGNSAPDKSGLPSDRFSAERTGGSVSTLTIQRTQQEDSAVYLCASSLVWDTYGYTFGSGTRLTVV.

This chain connects TRBV13 to TRBJ2-1; D perhaps matches TRBD2 (6 bases). This CDR3 is built from 15 residues. Trimming removed 2 bases at V and 3 bases at J, with 11 bases between. The germline V gene has CDR1 PRHDT and CDR2 FYEKMQ (reference sequence). The CDR3 sequence is CASSLWGLSYNEQFF. The CDR3, as DNA: TGTGCCAGCAGCTTATGGGGACTGAGCTACAATGAGCAGTTCTTC.

The genes are TRBV21-1 and TRBJ2-7; the table's D call, TRBD2, was not checked against the DNA. TRBV21-1 is classified as a pseudogene. CDR3 size: 21 residues. CDR3 nucleotides: TGTGCCAGCAGCAAACGATCTTCCACTAGCGGGAGGGCCAGCTGGAACTACGAGCAGTACTTC. It is translated as CASSKRSSTSGRASWNYEQYF.

The J gene is TRBJ1-3, the V gene TRBV2; D is unclear. The germline gives CDR1 SNHLY, CDR2 FYNNEI. CDR3 length: 15 residues. Trimming took 0 bases from V and 0 from J, leaving 6 bases between them. The CDR3 spells CASSEAYISGNTIYF. The CDR3 bases are TGTGCCAGCAGTGAAGCTTATATCTCTGGAAACACCATATATTTT.

This clone was counted between two and nine times. DNA for the CDR3: TGCGCCAGCAGCGCGGAACCCAGGACAGGGGCAAACACCGGGGAGCTGTTTTTT. Translation: CASSAEPRTGANTGELFF. This chain joins TRBV5-1 and TRBJ2-2; 9 bases are shared with TRBD1. Per the germline V gene, CDR1 is SGHRS and CDR2 is YFSETQ. CDR3 size: 18 residues. V dropped 4 bases and J dropped 2; count of bases not matched to a gene: 12.

This chain joins TRBV7-9 and TRBJ2-2; D uncertain. Trimming took off 4 bases at V and 4 bases at J, with 7 bases between the two ends. The CDR3 is 13 residues long. Germline V CDR1 and CDR2: SEHNR, FQNEAQ (reference sequence). The CDR3 sequence: CASSSTVTGELFF. DNA for the CDR3: TGTGCCAGCAGCTCAACAGTCACCGGGGAGCTGTTTTTT.

About this clone: Distinct nucleotide sequences in the sample also encode this CDR3. The chain employs TRBV7-2 and TRBJ2-7, with 8 bases identical to TRBD2. This CDR3 has 15 residues. With 1 base clipped from V and 2 bases from J, the junction kept 4 bases outside the gene matches. Germline V gives CDR1 SGHTA, CDR2 FQGNSA. CDR3 in amino acids: CASSLGAGGPYEQYF. The DNA of the CDR3 is TGTGCCAGCAGCTTAGGGGCGGGAGGTCCCTACGAGCAGTACTTC. The variable domain in full, completed from reference TRBV7-2 and TRBJ2-7, reads GAGVSQSPSNKVTEKGKDVELRCDPISGHTALYWYRQSLGQGLEFLIYFQGNSAPDKSGLPSDRFSAERTGGSVSTLTIQRTQQEDSAVYLCASSLGAGGPYEQYFGPGTRLTVT.

The V and J genes are TRBV3-1 (or the pseudogene TRBV3-2) and TRBJ2-2; TRBD2 matches 12 bases. The germline V gene has CDR1 LGHDT and CDR2 YNNKEL (reference sequence). Unmatched junction bases numbered 5, after V lost 4 bases and J lost 8 bases. This CDR3 contains 15 residues. The CDR3 spells CASSPGLAGVGELFF. CDR3 nucleotides: TGTGCCAGCAGCCCGGGACTAGCGGGCGTGGGGGAGCTGTTTTTT.

The chain carries TRBV27 and TRBJ1-3, with D hard to call. CDR1 and CDR2 (germline): MNHEY, SMNVEV (reference sequence). The ends were cut back, 5 bases at V and 2 bases at J, with 10 bases in the middle. The CDR3 runs 14 residues. This CDR3 reads CASSPTLAGNTIYF. The CDR3 DNA sequence: TGTGCCAGCAGTCCTACCCTAGCTGGAAACACCATATATTTT.